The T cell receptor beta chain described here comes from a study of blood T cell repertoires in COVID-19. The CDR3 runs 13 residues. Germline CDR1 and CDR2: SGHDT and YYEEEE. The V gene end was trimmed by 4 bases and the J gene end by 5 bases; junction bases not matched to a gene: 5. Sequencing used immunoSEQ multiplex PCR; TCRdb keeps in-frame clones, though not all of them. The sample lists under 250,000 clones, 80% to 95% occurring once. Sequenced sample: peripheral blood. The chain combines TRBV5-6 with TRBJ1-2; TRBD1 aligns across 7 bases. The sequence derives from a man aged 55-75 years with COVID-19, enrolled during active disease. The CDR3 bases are TGTGCCAGCAGCGCCGGACAGGCATATGGCTACACCTTC. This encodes CASSAGQAYGYTF.